The rows below give T cell receptor beta chains drawn from one sample of a study of blood T cell repertoires in COVID-19. Generated by immunoSEQ multiplex PCR, the TCRdb table keeps only in-frame clones and is missing some. The table records around 380,000 clones, 70% to 90% of them present only once. Sequenced sample: PBMCs or T cells enriched from blood (not recorded which). Receptor source: a man aged 30 to 39 who had recovered from COVID-19. Both conserved end residues are part of each CDR3. Fields, in order: V gene, clone size, CDR3 protein. Some rows mark clone size as missing; the rest say once, few, many or name a class of expanded clone.

v_call: TRBV6-5; clone_size: .; cdr3_aa: CASSYSKGDNSPLHF
v_call: TRBV7-9; clone_size: .; cdr3_aa: CASSARTSSSYNSPLHF
v_call: TRBV6-5; clone_size: .; cdr3_aa: CASSYRTGLTEAFF
v_call: TRBV7-9; clone_size: .; cdr3_aa: CASSLDTTNTEAFF
v_call: TRBV3-1/TRBV3-2; clone_size: .; cdr3_aa: CASSQVRLAGVVGNEQFF
v_call: TRBV5-1; clone_size: .; cdr3_aa: CASSSPLGQGDTGYTF
v_call: TRBV29-1; clone_size: .; cdr3_aa: CSVKSGTGKDTQYF
v_call: TRBV6-5; clone_size: once; cdr3_aa: CASSYGTGRNEQFF
v_call: TRBV6-5; clone_size: .; cdr3_aa: CASSYRPLNSPLHF
v_call: TRBV6-5; clone_size: .; cdr3_aa: CASRRQGEGYTF
v_call: TRBV10-3; clone_size: .; cdr3_aa: CAISESGVNLEQFF
v_call: TRBV5-6; clone_size: .; cdr3_aa: CASSTSAGGGIDTQYF
v_call: TRBV19; clone_size: .; cdr3_aa: CASSIDGGTPYEQYF
v_call: TRBV5-1; clone_size: .; cdr3_aa: CASMLAGADTQYF
v_call: TRBV2; clone_size: .; cdr3_aa: CASKIAGGLNTGELFF
v_call: TRBV11-2; clone_size: .; cdr3_aa: CASSGAGGAGTGELFF
v_call: TRBV4-2; clone_size: .; cdr3_aa: CASSQGTSYEQYF
v_call: TRBV11-3; clone_size: .; cdr3_aa: CASSLRGPNTEAFF
v_call: TRBV9; clone_size: .; cdr3_aa: CASSVTGENYGYTF
v_call: TRBV10-3; clone_size: few; cdr3_aa: CAISEDSANQPQHF
v_call: TRBV6-5; clone_size: .; cdr3_aa: CASSYSRGNYGYTF
v_call: TRBV5-1; clone_size: .; cdr3_aa: CASSFVPGTYNEQFF
v_call: TRBV11-2; clone_size: once; cdr3_aa: CASSLASRIYEQYF